This T cell receptor (beta chain) was sequenced during a study of CD8 T cells in cerebrospinal fluid in Alzheimer's disease. CDR1 is KGHSH, CDR2 LQKENI, per germline. CDR3 length equals 13 residues. From the 10x single-cell sequencing reads, TCRdb lists one entry per CDR3 protein and no DNA. This sample's table has over 1,000 distinct CDR3 sequences. This clonotype registers medium-sized by frequency. The sample was cerebrospinal fluid. The genes are TRBV18 and TRBJ1-5. The source of this sequence is a human donor with Parkinson's disease. CDR3 sequence: CASSPTADQPQHF.